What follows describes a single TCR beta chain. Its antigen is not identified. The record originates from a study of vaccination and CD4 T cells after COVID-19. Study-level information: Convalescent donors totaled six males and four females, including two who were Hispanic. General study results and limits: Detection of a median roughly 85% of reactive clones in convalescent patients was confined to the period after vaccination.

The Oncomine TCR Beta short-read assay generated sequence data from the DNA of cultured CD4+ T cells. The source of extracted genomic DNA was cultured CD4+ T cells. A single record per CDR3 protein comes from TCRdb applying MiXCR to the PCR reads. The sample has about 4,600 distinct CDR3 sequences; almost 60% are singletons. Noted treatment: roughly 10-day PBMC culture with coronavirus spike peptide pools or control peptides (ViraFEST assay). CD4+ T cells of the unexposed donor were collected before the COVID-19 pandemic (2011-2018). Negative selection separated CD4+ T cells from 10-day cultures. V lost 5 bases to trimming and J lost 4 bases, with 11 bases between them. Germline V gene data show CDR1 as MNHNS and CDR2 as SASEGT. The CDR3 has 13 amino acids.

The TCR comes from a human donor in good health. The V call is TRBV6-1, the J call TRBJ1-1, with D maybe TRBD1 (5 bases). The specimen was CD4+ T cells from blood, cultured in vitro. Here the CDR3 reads CASSNRWGTEAFF. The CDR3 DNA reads TGTGCCAGCAGTAACAGGTGGGGCACTGAAGCTTTCTTT.